The entry below describes one T cell receptor beta chain. Its specificity is unknown. Arm-PCR of CDR3 regions and iRepertoire HTBI primers were the basis on which TCR beta libraries were built. TCRdb used MiXCR to reprocess the multiplex PCR reads, holding one entry per CDR3 protein. This sample carries a few hundred thousand distinct CDR3 sequences, around 24% of them seen once, and the ten largest clones take approximately 25%. The entry originates in a study of regulatory T cells in long-lasting Graves disease. Indicated time point: persistent/refractory GD, antithyroid drugs over 5 years with positive TRAb. PBMCs were the source of the RNA used for TCR sequencing. EDTA tubes were used for drawing 8 to 9 milliliters of peripheral blood. Notes on the study in general: The analysis examined peripheral blood only and excluded thyroid tissue. Persistent Graves' cases showed lower TCR diversity than newly diagnosed cases. Among the persistent patients, 2,500 to 3,000 public clonotypes were shared, more than the approximately 960 shared among new patients.

This receptor was taken from a female donor with Graves disease. Sequenced material: peripheral blood mononuclear cells (PBMCs), taken when the disease was refractory, from a patient treated with antithyroid drugs.

The CDR3 DNA reads TGTGCCAGCAGTGAAGCTAGCGGGTGGGAGACCCAGTACTTC. It codes for CASSEASGWETQYF. This chain joins TRBV25-1 and TRBJ2-5; 8 nucleotides align to TRBD2. The CDR3 length is 14 residues. J was trimmed by 5 bases and V by 2 bases; bases with no gene match: 4. The germline V gene has CDR1 MGHDK and CDR2 SYGVNS. The entire variable domain, with the rest obtained from reference TRBV25-1 and TRBJ2-5, is as follows: EADIYQTPRYLVIGTGKKITLECSQTMGHDKMYWYQQDPGMELHLIHYSYGVNSTEKGDLSSESTVSRIRTEHFPLTLESARPSHTSQYLCASSEASGWETQYFGPGTRLLVL.